This T cell receptor beta chain was obtained from a study of T cells in localized non-small cell lung cancer. V was trimmed by 5 bases and J by 3 bases, leaving 11 bases between them. The CDR3 has 14 residues. The germline CDR1 and CDR2 sequences are MDHEN and SYDVKM. The study, taken as a whole, reports: Higher blood T cell density tracked longer overall survival. Of the tissues analyzed, uninvolved adjacent lung showed maximal T cell clonality, greater than tumor.

The protocol was immunoSEQ multiplex PCR, while the TCRdb copy is restricted to in-frame clones and leaves out a portion. Of approximately 41,000 clones listed, 75% to 90% are singletons. With regard to this clone: Antigen: not known.

The sample was peripheral blood mononuclear cells, taken before any cancer treatment. This clonotype originated in a male donor older than 55 with stage II lung adenocarcinoma. V is TRBV28 and J is TRBJ2-1; D uncertain. The CDR3 reads CASSPTRFYNEQFF. The CDR3, as DNA: TGTGCCAGCAGTCCAACCCGATTCTACAATGAGCAGTTCTTC.